The T cell receptor (beta chain) under discussion was sequenced for a study of cytomegalovirus exposure and HLA in healthy donors. Points from the study as a whole: For cytomegalovirus status, the classifier reportedly gave diagnoses with high specificity and sensitivity.

The CDR3 is 14 amino acids. V lost 0 bases and J lost 5, with 11 bases in between. CDR1 SGHRS and CDR2 YFSETQ come from the germline V gene. Regarding this clone: Its antigen is unidentified.

Profiling relied on immunoSEQ multiplex PCR, and the TCRdb table lists in-frame clones only, not all of them. This sample has around 150,000 clones, with approximately 82% found just once. The sequenced material came from PBMCs. This receptor was taken from a man younger than 40 in good health and CMV-seropositive. V usage is TRBV5-1 and J usage is TRBJ1-1, with D possibly matching TRBD1 (6 bases). CDR3 sequence: CASSLVGAGTEAFF. The DNA of the CDR3 is TGCGCCAGCAGCTTGGTGGGGGCTGGAACTGAAGCTTTCTTT.